A single sample gave rise to the 15 T cell receptor beta chains below, sequenced in a study of CD8+ T cells in alopecia areata. Once RNA had been extracted, it was reverse transcribed into cDNA to act as the sequencing template. Profiled with immunoSEQ multiplex PCR; TCRdb holds only in-frame clones, not every one. This sample includes about 270,000 clones with no singletons; its ten biggest clones take up about 1.2%. The sorting of pooled cutaneous lymph node cells relied on CD4, CD8alpha, NKG2D, NKG2ACE and other markers. Sequencing was performed on CD4+ T cells sorted from a lymph node. Every receptor here comes from a C3H/HeJ mouse with alopecia areata. MHC haplotype here: H2-k.

With regard to this clone: The gene names given are mouse names. Read data end 4 residues before the CDR3 end; the end is taken from the germline J gene. The gene calls are TRBV19 and TRBJ1-2, with 11 bases lining up with TRBD1. J gave up 0 bases and V 5 bases, and 9 bases lay outside the gene matches. The germline CDR1 and CDR2 sequences are FNHDT and SITEND (reference sequence). The CDR3 has 17 residues. The CDR3 bases that were read are TGTGCCAGCAGCATATATCCGGGACAGGGGGCAAACTCC. Translated: CASSIYPGQGANS. The whole CDR3 protein reads CASSIYPGQGANSDYTF.

This clone was found many times. Mouse names are used for the genes. The CDR3 is cut off 4 residues early in the read; its end comes from the germline J gene. The chain uses TRBV17 and TRBJ2-5; a possible D gene is TRBD1 (6 bases). Trimming took off 5 bases at V and 3 bases at J, with 12 bases between the two ends. This CDR3 is built from 14 residues. Germline V gene lookup returns CDR1 MNHDT and CDR2 YYDKIL. The CDR3 sequence is CASSEGTRQDTQYF. The CDR3 bases that were read are TGTGCTAGCAGTGAGGGGACAAGGCAAGAC.

The sample holds many counts of this clone. Gene and germline names: mouse. The read terminates 4 residues before the CDR3 end, so the remaining end is supplied by the germline J gene. V usage is TRBV17 and J usage is TRBJ2-3; tentatively, D is TRBD1 (6 bases). V shed 6 bases and J shed 4 bases, with 8 bases lying between them. The CDR3 is 12 amino acids. The germline V gene encodes CDR1 MNHDT and CDR2 YYDKIL. CDR3: CASSGTTETLYF. The CDR3 DNA, read in part, is TGTGCTAGCAGCGGGACAACAGAA.

About this clone: The gene names given are mouse names. Read sequence stops 4 residues before the CDR3 end, and the germline J gene provides the missing end. Other DNA sequences within the sample encode an identical CDR3. The chain recombines TRBV13-3 with TRBJ2-1, with TRBD1 identical over 8 bases. V dropped 3 bases and J dropped 1; count of bases not matched to a gene: 0. The germline V gene has CDR1 NNHDY and CDR2 SYVADS. This CDR3 is built from 14 residues. CDR3 DNA (partial): TGTGCCAGCAGTGGGGACAGGAACTATGCT. Residues: CASSGDRNYA. The entire CDR3 protein reads CASSGDRNYAEQFF.

On this clone: Gene names refer to mouse genes. The read terminates 4 residues before the CDR3 end, so the remaining end is supplied by the germline J gene. V gene TRBV16 combines with J gene TRBJ2-7; 9 bases line up with TRBD1. V lost 4 bases to trimming and J lost 2 bases; unmatched junction nucleotides: 15. Germline V gene data show CDR1 as SGHSA and CDR2 as FRNQAP. This CDR3 has 18 residues. The CDR3 sequence is CASSYPSPWDREAYEQYF. Partial CDR3 DNA: TGTGCAAGCAGCTACCCCTCTCCCTGGGACAGGGAAGCCTAT. The full variable domain, rest sourced from reference TRBV16 and TRBJ2-7, is NAGVIQTPRHKVTGKGQEATLWCEPISGHSAVFWYRQTIVQGLEFLTYFRNQAPIDDSGMPKERFSAQMPNQSHSTLKIQSTQPQDSAVYLCASSYPSPWDREAYEQYFGPGTRLTVL.

Details on this clone: Gene names refer to mouse genes. The read comes to an end 4 residues before the CDR3 does, leaving the germline J gene to fill in the end. The V and J genes are TRBV19 and TRBJ2-5; TRBD2 is a possible D gene (5 bases). This CDR3 contains 14 residues. Germline CDR1 and CDR2: FNHDT and SITEND (reference sequence). The CDR3 region is CASSIVGSKDTQYF. The sequenced part of the CDR3 DNA is TGTGCCAGCAGTATAGTGGGGAGTAAAGAC. Full variable domain (remainder filled in from reference TRBV19 and TRBJ2-5): GGIITQTPKFLIGQEGQKLTLKCQQNFNHDTMYWYRQDSGKGLRLIYYSITENDLQKGDLSEGYDASREKKSSFSLTVTSAQKNEMAVFLCASSIVGSKDTQYFGPGTRLLVL.

This clone was seen a handful of times. All gene names here are mouse names. The CDR3 is cut off 4 residues early in the read; its end comes from the germline J gene. In the same sample, other DNA sequences code for this CDR3. The chain recombines TRBV13-1 with TRBJ2-3; 10 bases match TRBD1. Per germline, CDR1 NSHNY and CDR2 SYGAGN. CDR3 length: 13 residues. V dropped 5 bases and J dropped 3; count of bases not matched to a gene: 0. Incomplete CDR3 DNA: TGTGCCAGCAGGACAGGGGGCGCAGAA. It is translated as CASRTGGAE. From start to end, the CDR3 is CASRTGGAETLYF.

This clone was seen only a few times. Genes and germline are mouse. The CDR3 end falls 4 residues outside the read, so it is completed with the germline J gene. V gene TRBV31 combines with J gene TRBJ2-3, with 8 bases lining up with TRBD2. The junction had 3 bases not matched to a gene; V was cut back by 4 bases and J by 0 bases. CDR3 length: 14 residues. Germline V gene lookup returns CDR1 GKSSPN and CDR2 SITVG. CDR3 DNA (partial): TGTGCCTGGAAAGCTGGGGGGAGTGCAGAA. Translation: CAWKAGGSAE. The whole CDR3 protein reads CAWKAGGSAETLYF.

This clone has more than one count but fewer than ten. The genes are named according to mouse. The read ends 4 residues shy of where the CDR3 ends; the end is completed using the germline J gene. The J gene is TRBJ2-4, the V gene TRBV13-3; D perhaps matches TRBD1 (6 bases). This CDR3 contains 13 residues. The germline gives CDR1 NNHDY, CDR2 SYVADS. This CDR3 is CASRTGTINTLYF. The CDR3 DNA, read in part, is TGTGCCAGCAGGACCGGGACAATAAAC.

As regards this clone: Any gene name here is a mouse gene name. The CDR3 bases that were read are TGTGCCAGCAGCCAAGTGGGACAGGGATGGGCT. Translated: CASSQVGQGWA. The whole CDR3 region reads CASSQVGQGWAEQFF. This chain uses TRBV5 with TRBJ2-1; TRBD1 matches 9 bases. Read data end 4 residues before the CDR3 end; the end is taken from the germline J gene. Germline CDR1 and CDR2: LGHNA and YNLKQL (reference sequence). This CDR3 is built from 15 residues.

This clone was observed a few times. These gene names are mouse names. Read data end 4 residues before the CDR3 end; the end is taken from the germline J gene. V usage is TRBV5 and J usage is TRBJ1-2, with 11 positions matching TRBD1. V lost 1 base to trimming and J lost 2 bases; unmatched junction nucleotides: 6. The germline V gene has CDR1 LGHNA and CDR2 YNLKQL (reference sequence). This CDR3 is built from 17 residues. The DNA read from the CDR3 is TGTGCCAGCAGCCAAGTTGGGACAGGGGGAGGGAACTCC. This gives the protein CASSQVGTGGGNS. The complete CDR3 sequence is CASSQVGTGGGNSDYTF.

Worth noting for this clone: The listed genes are named as in mouse. The read terminates 4 residues before the CDR3 end, so the remaining end is supplied by the germline J gene. The same CDR3 arises from other DNA sequences in this sample as well. V usage is TRBV13-3 and J usage is TRBJ2-5; 10 bases map to TRBD1. J was trimmed by 0 bases and V by 4 bases; bases with no gene match: 2. The CDR3 has 15 amino acids. Germline V gives CDR1 NNHDY, CDR2 SYVADS. CDR3: CASSRDRGNQDTQYF. The CDR3 bases that were read are TGTGCCAGCAGTCGGGACAGGGGTAACCAAGAC.

As regards this clone: Gene names and germline match the mouse. The CDR3 end is not reached by the read, which stops 4 residues before it; the germline J gene fills it in. The rearrangement joins TRBV13-1 to TRBJ2-5; TRBD2 matches at 14 bases. Germline CDR1 NSHNY, CDR2 SYGAGN. CDR3 size: 15 residues. The CDR3 bases that were read are TGTGCCAGCAGTCGGGACTGGGGGGGCAACGAC. This sequence encodes CASSRDWGGND. The full CDR3 sequence reads CASSRDWGGNDTQYF.

Note on this clone: Gene names are the mouse ones. The read ends 4 residues shy of where the CDR3 ends; the end is completed using the germline J gene. V usage is TRBV14 and J usage is TRBJ2-3; 8 positions agree with TRBD1. The CDR3 covers 15 residues. The trim removed 5 bases at V and 0 bases at J, leaving 5 bases unmatched. CDR1 and CDR2 (germline): SGHDT, FRDEAV. Partial CDR3 DNA: TGTGCCAGCAGCCGGGACAGGCCTAGTGCAGAA. Its translation: CASSRDRPSAE. The full CDR3 sequence reads CASSRDRPSAETLYF.

This clone was observed a few times. Mouse germline and gene names are used. The read is 4 residues too short to cover the CDR3 end, so that end is filled in from the germline J gene. The same CDR3 arises from other DNA sequences in this sample as well. The chain employs TRBV13-2 and TRBJ2-2, with D uncertain. Germline V gene data show CDR1 as NNHNN and CDR2 as SYGAGS (reference sequence). CDR3 length: 14 amino acids. Trimming pared 0 bases from V and 2 bases from J, leaving 5 bases between. The CDR3 sequence is CASGDARNTGQLYF. The DNA read from the CDR3 is TGTGCCAGCGGTGATGCGAGGAACACCGGG.